A selection of T cell receptor beta chains follows, all from one sample in a study of regulatory T cells in long-lasting Graves disease. One entry per CDR3 protein, called by TCRdb with MiXCR from the multiplex PCR reads. The repertoire consists of 320,000 or so distinct CDR3 sequences, with 15% to 20% occurring once and the leading ten covering about 38%. Sequencing was performed on peripheral blood mononuclear cells (PBMCs), taken at new diagnosis, from a patient treated with antithyroid drugs. The receptors come from a female donor with Graves disease. CDR3s include the opening cysteine and the closing phenylalanine or tryptophan. Each record gives: D gene, J gene, V gene, clone size, CDR3 protein, CDR3 DNA. D genes are given only for firm matches. Clone sizes are given selectively: once, few, many, or a class where the clone is expanded.

d_call: -; j_call: TRBJ2-5; v_call: TRBV18; clone_size: many; cdr3_aa: CASSPTGETQYF; cdr3_nt: TGTGCCAGCTCACCAACCGGGGAGACCCAGTACTTC
d_call: -; j_call: TRBJ1-6; v_call: TRBV27; clone_size: many; cdr3_aa: CASSLTESGPLHF; cdr3_nt: TGTGCCAGCAGTTTGACAGAATCGGGGCCCCTCCACTTT
d_call: TRBD1; j_call: TRBJ1-6; v_call: TRBV27; clone_size: -; cdr3_aa: CASSRSPTGTGRYSPLHF; cdr3_nt: TGTGCCAGCAGTAGATCTCCGACCGGGACAGGGAGATATTCACCCCTCCACTTT
d_call: -; j_call: TRBJ2-4; v_call: TRBV28; clone_size: many; cdr3_aa: CASSSGAEGDIQYF; cdr3_nt: TGTGCCAGCAGCTCAGGGGCCGAGGGAGACATTCAGTACTTC
d_call: -; j_call: TRBJ1-4; v_call: TRBV27; clone_size: many; cdr3_aa: CASSSLPGRNEKLFF; cdr3_nt: TGTGCCAGCAGTTCCCTGCCAGGGAGGAATGAAAAACTGTTTTTT
d_call: -; j_call: TRBJ2-5; v_call: TRBV12-3/TRBV12-4; clone_size: many; cdr3_aa: CASSLGDSRETQYF; cdr3_nt: TGTGCCAGCAGTTTAGGGGACTCGAGGGAGACCCAGTACTTC
d_call: TRBD2; j_call: TRBJ2-7; v_call: TRBV5-1; clone_size: -; cdr3_aa: CASSLDSSGRPYEQYF; cdr3_nt: TGCGCCAGCAGCCTTGACTCTAGCGGGAGGCCCTACGAGCAGTACTTC
d_call: TRBD2; j_call: TRBJ2-5; v_call: TRBV4-2; clone_size: many; cdr3_aa: CASSQDVAGVRETQYF; cdr3_nt: TGTGCCAGCAGCCAGGATGTAGCGGGAGTGAGGGAGACCCAGTACTTC
d_call: -; j_call: TRBJ2-7; v_call: TRBV2; clone_size: few; cdr3_aa: CATSSDGYEQYF; cdr3_nt: TGTGCCACCTCGTCTGACGGCTACGAGCAGTACTTC
d_call: TRBD1; j_call: TRBJ1-2; v_call: TRBV6-1; clone_size: many; cdr3_aa: CASQLTGGGGYTF; cdr3_nt: TGTGCCAGCCAATTGACAGGGGGCGGCGGCTACACCTTC
d_call: -; j_call: TRBJ2-7; v_call: TRBV28; clone_size: -; cdr3_aa: CASSITRDEPYEQYF; cdr3_nt: TGTGCCAGCAGTATTACCCGGGACGAACCCTACGAGCAGTACTTC
d_call: -; j_call: TRBJ2-7; v_call: TRBV9; clone_size: few; cdr3_aa: CASSGSGTGYEQYF; cdr3_nt: TGTGCCAGCAGCGGATCCGGGACGGGCTACGAGCAGTACTTC
d_call: -; j_call: TRBJ1-1; v_call: TRBV28; clone_size: many; cdr3_aa: CASSLKGRKGAFF; cdr3_nt: TGTGCCAGCAGTTTGAAGGGTCGAAAAGGAGCTTTCTTT
d_call: TRBD1; j_call: TRBJ1-5; v_call: TRBV19; clone_size: -; cdr3_aa: CASSIDMDRAGQPQHF; cdr3_nt: TGTGCCAGTAGTATAGACATGGACAGGGCGGGCCAGCCCCAGCATTTT
d_call: -; j_call: TRBJ2-7; v_call: TRBV29-1; clone_size: many; cdr3_aa: CSVAHTRRSESYEQYF; cdr3_nt: TGCAGCGTTGCCCATACCCGACGCTCGGAGTCCTACGAGCAGTACTTC
d_call: -; j_call: TRBJ2-1; v_call: TRBV7-2; clone_size: many; cdr3_aa: CASSWGHSPYNEQFF; cdr3_nt: TGTGCCAGCAGCTGGGGACACAGCCCCTACAATGAGCAGTTCTTC
d_call: -; j_call: TRBJ1-2; v_call: TRBV12-3/TRBV12-4; clone_size: -; cdr3_aa: CASSQGPTGYTF; cdr3_nt: TGTGCCAGCAGCCAAGGACCGACGGGCTACACCTTC